This T cell receptor (beta chain) was identified during a study of cytomegalovirus exposure and HLA in healthy donors. Germline V gene data show CDR1 as MDHEN and CDR2 as SYDVKM. The CDR3 is made up of 16 amino acids. V shed 3 bases, J shed 4 bases, and the junction held 3 bases outside the gene matches. Generated by immunoSEQ multiplex PCR, the TCRdb table keeps only in-frame clones and is missing some. The sample carries tens of thousands of clones, roughly 96% recorded once. The sequenced sample was PBMCs. The rearrangement uses TRBV28 and TRBJ2-1, with 13 bases matching TRBD2. This TCR was sampled from a woman under 30 in good health and CMV-seronegative. Written as DNA, the CDR3 is TGTGCCAGCAGTTTTGGGACTAGCGGGGTATACAATGAGCAGTTCTTC. Translating gives CASSFGTSGVYNEQFF.